The source of this T cell receptor beta chain is a study of T cells after yellow fever vaccination. This clonotype was detected only a few times. The antigen is not known. Generation of TCR cDNA used 5'RACE template switching (which added a universal primer site and UMIs). TCRdb re-derived calls from the 5' RACE reads in MiXCR, one entry per CDR3 protein. Of 300,000 to 400,000 distinct CDR3 sequences in the sample, under 7.5% were seen once. V was clipped by 2 bases and J by 5 bases; unmatched bases: 8. The CDR3 has 15 residues. Study-wide results and caveats: Post-booster repertoires contained most primary-vaccination clones again (96% CD4, about 88% CD8). Highly abundant clonotypes carried over from the bulk population could end up in FACS-sorted repertoires as contaminants.

This sample comprised PBMCs, obtained 5 days after the yellow fever booster vaccination. The genes are TRBV12-3 or TRBV12-4 and TRBJ2-7, with 8 bases identical to TRBD2. The source of this sequence is a man aged 25-40 years who received the YFV17D yellow fever vaccine. CDR3 residues: CASSLSPGRAHEQYF. CDR3 coding DNA: TGTGCCAGCAGTTTATCTCCCGGGAGGGCCCACGAGCAGTACTTC.